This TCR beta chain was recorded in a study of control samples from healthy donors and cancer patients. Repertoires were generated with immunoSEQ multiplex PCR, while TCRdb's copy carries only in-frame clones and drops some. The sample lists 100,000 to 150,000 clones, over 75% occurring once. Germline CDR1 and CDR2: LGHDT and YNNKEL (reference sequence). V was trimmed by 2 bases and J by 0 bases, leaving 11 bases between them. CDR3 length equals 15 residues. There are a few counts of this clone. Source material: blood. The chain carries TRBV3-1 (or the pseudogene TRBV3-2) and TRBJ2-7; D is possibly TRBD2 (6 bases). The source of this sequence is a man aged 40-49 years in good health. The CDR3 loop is CASSQRRDPSYEQYF. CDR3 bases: TGTGCCAGCAGCCAAAGGAGGGACCCCTCCTACGAGCAGTACTTC.